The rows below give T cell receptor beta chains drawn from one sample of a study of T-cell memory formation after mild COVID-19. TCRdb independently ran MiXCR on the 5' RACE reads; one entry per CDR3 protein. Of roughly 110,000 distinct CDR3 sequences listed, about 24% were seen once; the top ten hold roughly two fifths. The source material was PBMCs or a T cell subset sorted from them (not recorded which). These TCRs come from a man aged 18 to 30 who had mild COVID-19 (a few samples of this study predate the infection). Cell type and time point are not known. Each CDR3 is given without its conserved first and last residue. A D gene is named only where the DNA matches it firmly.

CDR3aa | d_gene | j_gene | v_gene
ASRQLQNTEAF | NA | TRBJ1-1 | TRBV7-9
ASSSETGAAYEQY | TRBD1 | TRBJ2-7 | TRBV7-6
ASSIQLAGASDTQY | TRBD2 | TRBJ2-3 | TRBV6-2/TRBV6-3
ASSDRDRGTDTQY | TRBD1 | TRBJ2-3 | TRBV7-9
ASARLGSGANVLT | NA | TRBJ2-6 | TRBV12-5
SVADGNEQF | NA | TRBJ2-1 | TRBV29-1
ASSSETSGSLRTQY | TRBD2 | TRBJ2-5 | TRBV7-2
ASSLGLAAYNEQF | TRBD2 | TRBJ2-1 | TRBV7-8
ASHQSFTDTQY | NA | TRBJ2-3 | TRBV23-1
SAWVLNEQF | NA | TRBJ2-1 | TRBV20-1
ASSASGTPPQH | NA | TRBJ1-5 | TRBV25-1
ASSLEQGAGEQF | TRBD1 | TRBJ2-1 | TRBV7-2
ASSTNKGDSYNEQF | TRBD1 | TRBJ2-1 | TRBV6-2/TRBV6-3
ASSLGRESSGNTIY | NA | TRBJ1-3 | TRBV6-5
ASSGGRSGANVLT | NA | TRBJ2-6 | TRBV5-1
ASRLTDQETQY | NA | TRBJ2-5 | TRBV7-9
ASSRATNQPQH | NA | TRBJ1-5 | TRBV7-9
ASSEAQGIVGGKLF | NA | TRBJ1-4 | TRBV6-1
ASSPGGHNIQY | NA | TRBJ2-4 | TRBV7-9
ASRGTGELF | NA | TRBJ2-2 | TRBV10-1
ASSLANEQF | NA | TRBJ2-1 | TRBV6-2/TRBV6-3
ASSPGHTDTGELF | NA | TRBJ2-2 | TRBV4-1
ATSSPGLSYNEQF | NA | TRBJ2-1 | TRBV15
ATSRDRLGGDEQY | NA | TRBJ2-7 | TRBV15
ASSYVAGGDTQY | TRBD2 | TRBJ2-3 | TRBV6-6
ASSAGTSGTDTQY | TRBD2 | TRBJ2-3 | TRBV28
ASQPWGVNTEAF | NA | TRBJ1-1 | TRBV19
ASSQGRLVRETQY | NA | TRBJ2-5 | TRBV4-1
ASSQAGFYNEQF | NA | TRBJ2-1 | TRBV4-3
AGGHGTEAF | NA | TRBJ1-1 | TRBV6-1
ASSFIAGSTDTQY | TRBD2 | TRBJ2-3 | TRBV7-6
ASSSELAGGLGSAGELF | TRBD2 | TRBJ2-2 | TRBV5-1
ASSLPARWGTDTQY | NA | TRBJ2-3 | TRBV7-2
ASSSTLSIYEQY | NA | TRBJ2-7 | TRBV7-9
ASSNRDSPSYEQY | TRBD1 | TRBJ2-7 | TRBV12-3/TRBV12-4